The entry below describes one T cell receptor (beta chain). This sample stems from a study of B cell selection in AIRE deficiency. Profiling relied on immunoSEQ multiplex PCR, and the TCRdb table lists in-frame clones only, not all of them. The sample lists about 25,000 clones; about 96% were seen once. Conventional CD4 T cells were sorted as CD4+CD127+ cells. The sequenced material came from CD4+CD127+ conventional T cells sorted from PBMCs. The clonotype comes from a human donor in good health.

The CDR3 DNA sequence: TGTGCCAGCAGCTCCGGGACAGGGTGGGAAGCTTTCTTT. It translates to CASSSGTGWEAFF. This chain links TRBV5-6 with TRBJ1-1; 9 bases line up with TRBD1. CDR3 length: 13 residues. Germline V gene sequence: CDR1 SGHDT, CDR2 YYEEEE. The J segment lost 8 bases and the V segment lost 3 bases, leaving 5 bases of the junction unmatched. The whole variable domain, remainder taken from reference TRBV5-6 and TRBJ1-1, is DAGVTQSPTHLIKTRGQQVTLRCSPKSGHDTVSWYQQALGQGPQFIFQYYEEEERQRGNFPDRFSGHQFPNYSSELNVNALLLGDSALYLCASSSGTGWEAFFGQGTRLTVV.